In this sample, the clone carrying this T cell receptor beta chain turned up many times. Its antigen is undetermined. The data stem from a study of early T cells in non-severe SARS-CoV-2 infection. Study in general: Sequencing of unsorted whole blood was done on bulk RNA, leaving chains unpaired. Study results and caveats: Anti-spike CD8 responses were favored in VDJdb matching, and private and CD4 specificities were missed.

Separate cDNA molecules each had unique molecular identifiers attached to them. MiXCR was run by TCRdb on the 5' RACE reads, yielding one entry per CDR3 protein. The data show approximately 69,000 distinct CDR3 sequences, about 12% seen once. The CDR3 is made up of 17 amino acids. Trimming removed 0 bases from V and 0 bases from J; junction bases left unmatched: 5. Per the germline V gene, CDR1 is LNHDA and CDR2 is SQIVND (reference sequence). The sample was whole blood. This TCR was recovered from an adult who was a healthcare worker with PCR-confirmed SARS-CoV-2 infection or an uninfected control (not recorded which). The J gene is TRBJ2-1, the V gene TRBV19; 7 bases align to TRBD1. The CDR3 spells CASSIDDRAVSYNEQFF. DNA of the CDR3: TGTGCCAGTAGTATAGATGACAGGGCCGTCTCCTACAATGAGCAGTTCTTC.